This T cell receptor beta chain was observed in a study of molecular identifiers for immune sequencing clone quantification. Study conclusions and caveats: Clones carrying above 20 RNA copies accounted for over 98% of effector molecules, under 1% in naive cells. Investigators reportedly could detect spiked Jurkat TCR RNA from one cell among 950,000 or so naive cells.

The CDR3 has 13 residues. J was trimmed by 3 bases and V by 7 bases; bases with no gene match: 3. From germline, CDR1 is SNHLY and CDR2 FYNNEI. This clonotype was seen a handful of times. Its antigen is still unknown. Methods described previously, with TCR primers listed, were used for bulk TCR libraries. Each CDR3 protein is one row after TCRdb ran MiXCR on the PCR reads. The data hold approximately 500,000 distinct CDR3 sequences, with over 20% observed a single time. This TCR was sampled from a human donor in good health. Some libraries in this study had Jurkat cell RNA spiked in. Sequences were obtained from naive CD8+ T cells from blood, with Jurkat cell RNA spiked in. Regarding subset: FACS-sorted CD8+CD4-CCR7+CD45RA+ naive T cells. The chain recombines TRBV2 with TRBJ2-7; 10 bases align to TRBD1. The CDR3 here is CASTRTGGYEQYF. The DNA of the CDR3 is TGTGCCAGCACCCGGACAGGGGGCTACGAGCAGTACTTC.